A single sample is the source of the 31 T cell receptor beta chains below, sequenced in a study of blood T cells in healthy people across ages. A second PCR, run for about 7 to 11 cycles, used a sample-barcoded 5' primer plus a J-beta primer mix. Each CDR3 protein is one row after TCRdb ran MiXCR on the 5' RACE reads. Among hundreds of thousands of distinct CDR3 sequences listed, 52% were seen once. The sequenced sample consisted of blood. Receptor source: a woman older than 75 in good health.

The chain carries TRBV5-1 and TRBJ1-1, with D possibly TRBD1 on 6 matching bases. CDR1 SGHRS and CDR2 YFSETQ come from the germline V gene. The CDR3 spans 14 residues. V lost 4 bases to trimming and J lost 0 bases, with 10 bases between them. CDR3 protein: CASSVGAVNTEAFF. In DNA, the CDR3 is TGCGCCAGCAGCGTGGGGGCCGTGAACACTGAAGCTTTCTTT.

This clonotype was counted at least ten times. The gene calls are TRBV3-1 and TRBJ2-1, with TRBD1 as a possible D gene (5 bases). V was pared by 0 bases and J by 8 bases, with 14 bases between. Germline V CDR1 and CDR2: LGHDT, YNNKEL (reference sequence). The CDR3 is 15 residues long. CDR3 nucleotide sequence: TGTGCCAGCAGCCAAGAACAGGTTAAAGGCGATGAGCAGTTCTTC. Protein sequence: CASSQEQVKGDEQFF.

V is TRBV27 and J is TRBJ2-1, with TRBD1 as a possible D gene (6 bases). V shed 2 bases and J shed 8 bases, with 19 bases lying between them. The CDR3 has 16 residues. CDR1 and CDR2 from the germline V gene are MNHEY and SMNVEV (reference sequence). The CDR3 reads CASSLIGGIGYDEQFF. As DNA, the CDR3 is TGTGCCAGCAGTTTAATAGGGGGAATTGGTTATGATGAGCAGTTCTTC.

J is TRBJ2-3 and V is TRBV10-3; no firm D call. The CDR3 spans 12 residues. Germline V gene lookup returns CDR1 ENHRY and CDR2 SYGVKD. Trimming took off 9 bases at V and 5 bases at J, with 12 bases between the two ends. The CDR3 loop reads CAIAPREDTQYF. The CDR3 DNA follows: TGTGCCATAGCCCCAAGAGAAGATACGCAGTATTTT.

The chain links TRBV10-3 to TRBJ2-3, with D perhaps matching TRBD1 (5 bases). The CDR3 contains 15 residues. Germline V gives CDR1 ENHRY, CDR2 SYGVKD. The V end lost 4 bases, the J end lost 6 bases, and 17 bases lay between the germline ends. The CDR3: CAISGYVREADTQYF. The CDR3 DNA reads TGTGCCATCAGTGGATATGTCAGGGAAGCGGATACGCAGTATTTT.

CDR3: CASSQETRAGGNEQFF. CDR3 bases: TGCGCCAGCAGCCAAGAAACAAGGGCGGGGGGGAATGAGCAGTTCTTC. V is TRBV4-1 and J is TRBJ2-1; 9 nucleotides line up with TRBD2. Germline V gene data show CDR1 as MGHRA and CDR2 as YSYEKL. There are 16 residues in the CDR3. Trimming at V came to 0 bases and at J to 7 bases, leaving 7 bases not matched to a gene.

The chain joins TRBV20-1 to TRBJ2-7, with 7 positions matching TRBD2. Germline V gene sequence: CDR1 DFQATT, CDR2 SNEGSKA (reference sequence). The ends lost 1 base at V and 2 bases at J; junction bases unmatched: 5. The length of the CDR3 is 14 residues. CDR3: CSARVAGDPYEQYF. The CDR3 region has the DNA TGCAGTGCTAGAGTAGCGGGTGACCCCTACGAGCAGTACTTC.

CDR3 in amino acids: CSVAGQGTDTQYF. Here the CDR3 DNA reads TGCAGCGTTGCCGGACAGGGCACAGATACGCAGTATTTT. The J gene is TRBJ2-3, the V gene TRBV29-1; the match to TRBD1 covers 7 bases. The germline gives CDR1 SQVTM, CDR2 ANQGSEA. The CDR3 length is 13 residues. The ends lost 4 bases at V and 1 base at J; junction bases unmatched: 2.

This clonotype was seen many times. The chain uses TRBV12-3 or TRBV12-4 and TRBJ2-1, with 10 bases that match TRBD2. The J segment lost 6 bases and the V segment lost 7 bases, leaving 12 bases of the junction unmatched. This CDR3 contains 16 residues. CDR3 sequence reads: CASTPLAGEFGNEQFF. CDR3 DNA: TGTGCCAGCACCCCTCTAGCGGGAGAGTTCGGCAATGAGCAGTTCTTC.

This clonotype showed up many times. The V gene is TRBV7-8, the J gene TRBJ2-7; D is uncertain. This CDR3 is 15 amino acids long. Trimming removed 7 bases at V and 3 bases at J, with 19 bases between. CDR1 and CDR2 (germline): SGHVS, FQNEAQ. The CDR3 DNA is TGTGCCAGCACTGGTGGACGGTGGGCTGGCTACGAGCAGTACTTC. This gives the protein CASTGGRWAGYEQYF. Drawing the rest from reference TRBV7-8 and TRBJ2-7, the complete variable domain is GAGVSQSPRYKVAKRGQDVALRCDPISGHVSLFWYQQALGQGPEFLTYFQNEAQLDKSGLPSDRFFAERPEGSVSTLKIQRTQQEDSAVYLCASTGGRWAGYEQYFGPGTRLTVT.

With respect to this clonotype: This may arise from a read error, as a much more abundant clone is one base away. The CDR3 region has the DNA TGCGCCAGCAGACCTGCTGATAGACTAGCGGAGCTGAGCTTCTACAATGAGCAGTTCTTC. It codes for CASRPADRLAELSFYNEQFF. The chain carries TRBV5-1 and TRBJ2-1; 9 bases map to TRBD2. Germline CDR1 is SGHRS and CDR2 is YFSETQ. The CDR3 extends over 20 amino acids. V shed 5 bases and J 3 bases; nucleotides not matched to a gene: 21.

The chain links TRBV20-1 to TRBJ2-1, with 10 bases identical to TRBD2. The trim removed 6 bases at V and 0 bases at J, leaving 8 bases unmatched. The CDR3 consists of 16 residues. In germline, CDR1 is DFQATT, CDR2 SNEGSKA (reference sequence). This chain's CDR3 is CSALAGGPVSYNEQFF. As DNA, the CDR3 is TGCAGTGCCTTAGCGGGGGGCCCGGTCTCCTACAATGAGCAGTTCTTC.

Note on this clonotype: A much larger clone sits a single nucleotide away, making a read error possible. J is TRBJ2-1 and V is TRBV27, with 12 bases matching TRBD2. The tail of the sequence fits TRBJ2-7 better, so the J call may be wrong. Germline V gene data show CDR1 as MNHEY and CDR2 as SMNVEV (reference sequence). The CDR3 runs 17 residues. The CDR3 loop reads CASSRPLAGGSYNEQYF. In DNA, the CDR3 is TGTGCCAGCAGTCGACCCCTAGCGGGAGGGTCCTACAATGAGCAGTACTTC.

This clonotype was seen many times. The chain is built from TRBV4-1 and TRBJ2-7; TRBD2 agrees at 7 bases. The V gene's germline CDR1 is MGHRA and CDR2 YSYEKL. CDR3 size: 15 residues. V lost 4 bases, J lost 0 bases, and 6 bases stayed unmatched. CDR3 DNA sequence: TGCGCCAGCAGCCGTACCGGGACTACCTCCTACGAGCAGTACTTC. This encodes CASSRTGTTSYEQYF.

Turning to this clonotype: A junction boundary mismatches the germline segment, possibly from a read error. The chain carries TRBV2 and TRBJ2-1; 11 bases are a match to TRBD2. The CDR3 loop spans 17 amino acids. In germline, CDR1 is SNHLY, CDR2 FYNNEI. CDR3: CASSEGPGLAERMSSSF. CDR3 bases: TGTGCCAGCAGTGAAGGCCCGGGACTAGCGGAGCGAATGAGCAGTTCTTTC.

The chain carries TRBV29-1 and TRBJ2-1; D gene ambiguous. This CDR3 is built from 10 residues. Trimming shortened V by 3 bases and J by 9 bases, and 6 bases separated the two germline ends. Germline-derived CDR1 and CDR2 are SQVTM and ANQGSEA. The CDR3 nucleotides read TGCAGCGTTGATGAACGTGAGCAGTTCTTC. It is translated as CSVDEREQFF.

This clonotype has a single count. V gene TRBV12-3 or TRBV12-4 combines with J gene TRBJ2-7; TRBD1 aligns across 7 bases. After removal of 2 bases from V and 5 bases from J, the junction contained 9 bases not matched to a gene. This CDR3 comprises 15 residues. CDR3 region: CASSLNRGQVNEQYF. The CDR3 region has the DNA TGTGCCAGCAGTTTAAACCGCGGACAGGTCAACGAGCAGTACTTC.

The CDR3 DNA is TGCAGTGCCCGACTTTCATTGAACACTGAAGCTTTCTTT. This translates into CSARLSLNTEAFF. The chain employs TRBV20-1 and TRBJ1-1; D uncertain. V gave up 6 bases and J gave up 0 bases, with 11 bases separating them. This CDR3 has 13 residues. Germline CDR1 is DFQATT and CDR2 is SNEGSKA (reference sequence).

This chain connects TRBV6-2 or TRBV6-3 to TRBJ2-7; a possible D gene is TRBD2 (5 bases). V shed 7 bases and J shed 0 bases, with 13 bases lying between them. The CDR3 totals 14 residues. Germline CDR1 and CDR2: MNHEY and SVGEGT. The CDR3, as DNA: TGTGCCAGCACGCCGGGTAGCGACTCCTACGAGCAGTACTTC. It encodes CASTPGSDSYEQYF.

The V gene is TRBV3-1, the J gene TRBJ2-1; 9 nucleotides align to TRBD1. V trimming: 1 base; J trimming: 4 bases; junction bases outside the gene matches: 23. The CDR3 has 22 amino acids. From germline, CDR1 is LGHDT and CDR2 YNNKEL (reference sequence). CDR3 amino acids: CASSQVAPLGQGVPRKYNEQFF. The DNA of the CDR3 is TGTGCCAGCAGCCAAGTCGCTCCACTGGGACAGGGCGTTCCTCGTAAGTACAATGAGCAGTTCTTC.

This clonotype came up a few times. V gene TRBV12-3 or TRBV12-4 combines with J gene TRBJ1-6, with D perhaps matching TRBD1 (6 bases). The CDR3 has 15 residues. V lost 5 bases and J 2 bases, leaving 10 bases between the germline ends. CDR3 loop: CASSQGLAYNSPLHF. The CDR3 DNA follows: TGTGCCAGCAGTCAGGGGCTGGCCTATAATTCACCCCTCCACTTT.

The count of this clonotype is one. The chain is built from TRBV20-1 and TRBJ1-1, with 8 bases aligning to TRBD1. Germline-derived CDR1 and CDR2 are DFQATT and SNEGSKA (reference sequence). This CDR3 contains 13 residues. V shed 3 bases, J shed 1 base, and the junction held 1 base outside the gene matches. CDR3 protein: CSARGTGNTEAFF. In nucleotides, the CDR3 is TGCAGTGCTAGGGGGACAGGGAACACTGAAGCTTTCTTT.

In its sample, this clonotype was seen a few times. This sequence may be a read error, since a much larger clone differs from it by one base. J is TRBJ2-4 and V is TRBV12-3 or TRBV12-4, with TRBD2 as a possible D gene (7 bases). The CDR3 loop spans 17 amino acids. V was pared by 2 bases and J by 0 bases, with 14 bases between. The chain's CDR3 is CASSLRGGGGAKNIQYF. CDR3 bases: TGTGCCAGCAGTTTACGGGGAGGGGGAGGAGCCAAAAACATTCAGTACTTC.

This rearrangement joins TRBV4-1 to TRBJ2-5; TRBD2 matches at 8 bases. The CDR3 runs 15 residues. Germline V gene sequence: CDR1 MGHRA, CDR2 YSYEKL. Trimming removed 0 bases from V and 1 base from J; junction bases left unmatched: 1. CDR3 amino acids: CASSQDTSGQETQYF. CDR3 sequence (DNA): TGCGCCAGCAGCCAAGATACTAGCGGCCAAGAGACCCAGTACTTC.

This clonotype turned up a few times. The CDR3 loop reads CASSEVAGGHTDTQYF. The CDR3 region has the DNA TGTGCCAGCAGTGAAGTCGCGGGGGGGCATACAGATACGCAGTATTTT. J is TRBJ2-3 and V is TRBV2; TRBD2 aligns across 9 bases. The CDR3 sequence is 16 residues long. Trimming took 1 base from V and 3 from J; bases not matched to a gene: 5. The germline V gene encodes CDR1 SNHLY and CDR2 FYNNEI.

The rearrangement links TRBV15 to TRBJ2-7, with D possibly being TRBD2 (6 bases). Judging by the DNA end, TRBJ2-5 fits better; the J call may be wrong. The CDR3 spans 15 residues. Per the germline V gene, CDR1 is LNHNV and CDR2 is YYDKDF (reference sequence). CDR3 coding DNA: TGTGCCACCAGCAGAGGTCTAAGGGACTCAGAGACCCAGTACTTC. It codes for CATSRGLRDSETQYF.

This chain links TRBV6-6 with TRBJ2-3; possibly TRBD2 for D (6 bases). This CDR3 region has 13 residues. Germline V CDR1 and CDR2: MNHNY, SVGAGI (reference sequence). V was trimmed by 5 bases and J by 5 bases, leaving 11 bases between them. CDR3 coding DNA: TGTGCCAGCAGTGACCTGGGGGGAGATACGCAGTATTTT. Translated, it gives CASSDLGGDTQYF.

This sequence joins TRBV3-1 and TRBJ1-2, with a weak D call TRBD1 (6 bases). Germline V gene lookup returns CDR1 LGHDT and CDR2 YNNKEL (reference sequence). The CDR3 covers 16 residues. Trimming took off 4 bases at V and 2 bases at J, with 17 bases between the two ends. CDR3 in amino acids: CASSRRGSSANYGYTF. In nucleotides, the CDR3 is TGTGCCAGCAGCCGTAGGGGGAGTTCAGCCAACTATGGCTACACCTTC.

At least ten counts were recorded for this clonotype. V and J are TRBV2 and TRBJ2-7; the D gene is possibly TRBD2 (5 bases). V lost 0 bases to trimming and J lost 6 bases, with 12 bases between them. This CDR3 is built from 14 residues. Germline CDR1 is SNHLY and CDR2 is FYNNEI. The CDR3 DNA reads TGTGCCAGCAGTGAAGCGCTGGGCGCGGGCGAGCAGTACTTC. It specifies CASSEALGAGEQYF.

The chain recombines TRBV18 with TRBJ2-1; 9 bases are a match to TRBD2. V was pared by 3 bases and J by 8 bases, with 5 bases of the junction left unmatched. Looked up from germline, CDR1 is KGHSH and CDR2 is LQKENI. The CDR3 covers 14 residues. In DNA, the CDR3 is TGTGCCAGCTCACCGAGGCGCGGGGGGGATGAGCAGTTCTTC. Encoded protein: CASSPRRGGDEQFF.

The genes are TRBV6-1 and TRBJ1-5; no firm D call. Germline V gene data show CDR1 as MNHNS and CDR2 as SASEGT. The CDR3 runs 13 residues. Trimming left V 8 bases short and J 7 bases short, with 15 bases between. CDR3 residues: CASAVLVEQPQHF. The CDR3 nucleotides read TGTGCCAGCGCTGTCCTGGTCGAGCAGCCCCAGCATTTT.